The present TCR beta chain was sequenced within a study of beta chain features in type 1 diabetes (dated by TCRdb to between 2017 and 2018). For the wider study: Mean age, gender distribution, total cell number and subset yield did not differ between patients and healthy donors. Regulatory and stem cell-like memory subsets were isolated from only 8 patients and 8 healthy donors, whereas naive and central memory subsets came from all 28 donors. A total of 90 million to 130 million sorted cells were examined across all samples, and a strong correlation was observed between cell number per subset and RNA yield. In the study, recently diagnosed type 1 diabetes patients and matched healthy donors were compared on the TCRB repertoires of their sorted circulating CD4+ T cell subsets.

The entire amount of isolated RNA was reverse transcribed using the High Capacity cDNA Reverse Transcription Kit, so the sequenced TCRB transcripts were expressed ones. Deep immunoSEQ sequencing was performed on naive, central memory and regulatory T cell samples, with an average of around 3.5 million total reads per sample. Sorted cells were lysed in RLT buffer, and RNA was extracted using DNase-treated RNeasy Micro or Mini kits according to cell number. To prevent cross-contamination, every cell subset was processed on its own, while patient and healthy donor samples were processed together. The immunoSEQ multiplex PCR was used to amplify TCRB sequences from cDNA, generating 87-bp fragments that spanned the CDR3 region. Amplicons were sequenced on the Illumina HiSeq platform. Concerning the study's data processing: Synthetic template baselines were used to correct PCR bias computationally, reads within Hamming distance 2 were collapsed together, and singletons that could not be merged were discarded. By aligning reads against IMGT, V, D and J genes, CDR3 length, and insertions or deletions at six rearrangement sites were assigned. Clonotype counts were normalized to sorted cell number within each subset before computing true diversity and Gini coefficients with the tcR R package. The overlap coefficient, calculated on TCRB nucleotide sequences, was used to measure repertoire sharing. Out-of-frame TCRB sequences from naive cells were analyzed to stand in for the pre-selection repertoire. Imported from immuneACCESS, the table was reduced by TCRdb to in-frame sequences with V and J called. These copies leave out some clones; in studies compared against another copy, an unresolved V gene accounts for under half, and the cause of the remainder is not known. That table furnishes V, J and clone size, whereas the DNA furnished D and trimming. The sample table records about 340,000 clones; about 13% of these occur just once. The top ten hold roughly 0.015% of the sample.

This clone appeared a few times. The target of this receptor is not known. Base qualities are missing; no much larger clone stands one base away. Overall study outcomes, separate from this receptor: Sequencing cDNA rather than genomic DNA could over-represent highly expressing activated cells, although activation and CD3 levels did not differ between groups. Naive, central memory and regulatory TCRB repertoires appeared to be more alike among patients than among healthy donors. PCR may preferentially amplify shorter templates, but because patient and control samples were amplified and corrected together, any resulting skew would affect both groups equally. At VDJ recombination sites, type 1 diabetes patients had fewer insertions and more deleted nucleotides, which implies abnormalities in thymic rearrangement. Type 1 diabetes patients showed a moderate but significant shortening of TCRB CDR3 length in all four CD4+ subsets. Only small numbers of individuals were included in the HLA sub-analyses, which left unresolved whether HLA type had any influence on TCRB rearrangement.

Each donor gave one peripheral blood draw, around 100 mL on average, collected into heparinised tubes. Naive, central memory, regulatory and stem cell-like memory CD4+ T cells were sorted on a BD FACSAria II using a panel including CD45RO, CCR7, CD25, CD127, CD95 and CD27. A purity above 95% was achieved for all sorted populations. PBMCs were separated immediately by Lymphoprep density gradient centrifugation and were stained directly, without being cultured. So that batch effects would be minimized, each experiment stained and sorted samples in pairs, pairing one healthy donor with one patient. Deletion took 7 bases off V and 12 bases off J, with a span of 22 bases between the germline ends. Spanning cysteine to phenylalanine, the CDR3 consists of 14 amino acids. Only CDR3 DNA is held: 42 bases, read in frame from base 1. CDR1 and CDR2, looked up from the germline V gene, are KGHSH and LQKENI.

The source material was naive CD4+ T cells from blood. The sample's cell subset or site label, in plain terms: true naive CD4+ T cells. The receptor was derived from a woman between 18 and 29 years old with type 1 diabetes. The chain is encoded by TRBV18 joined to TRBJ2-1; a tentative D match to TRBD1 spans 5 bases. For the CDR3, the sequence is CASFTGQGPLGQFF. In nucleotides, the sequence is TGTGCCAGCTTCACCGGACAAGGCCCTCTGGGGCAGTTCTTC.